This T cell receptor beta chain was obtained from a study of blood T cells in healthy people across ages. The study's findings and limits: Whereas aged donors had fewer naive CD4+ cells, long-lived donors had more of them and higher diversity.

Primed by a sample-barcoded 5' primer and a J-beta primer mix, a second PCR proceeded for roughly 7 to 12 cycles. TCRdb ran MiXCR on the 5' RACE reads and lists one entry per CDR3 protein. There are hundreds of thousands of distinct CDR3 sequences in the sample; 40% to 45% occur only once, and around 30% lies in the top ten. Germline CDR1 is LGHNA and CDR2 is YSLEER. The CDR3 has 21 residues. Note on this clonotype: Its antigen is not identified. The junction and the germline gene differ at one end; a read error may be behind it.

Sequenced sample: blood. V and J are TRBV4-3 and TRBJ2-6; D ambiguous. The TCR was taken from a man older than 75 in good health. This CDR3 reads CASSLGRADRRYSSGTNVLTF. The CDR3 coding sequence is TGCGCCAGCAGCCTAGGAAGGGCGGACCGAAGATATTCCTCTGGGACCAACGTCCTGACTTTC.